This T cell receptor (beta chain) was observed in a study of T cells in Graves' hyperthyroidism and ophthalmopathy. Study conclusions and caveats: Model output signaled ophthalmopathy a median 6.5 months ahead of onset. From stable hyperthyroidism, ophthalmopathy was set apart by a 13 V-J model.

This clonotype showed up many times. What it recognizes is unknown. Amplification yielded TCR beta CDR3 regions, with RNA transcripts as the source. Carried out on the TCR CDR3, a first-round RT-PCR used the HTBI primer set. Each CDR3 protein is one row after TCRdb ran MiXCR on the multiplex PCR reads. This sample carries roughly 570,000 distinct CDR3 sequences, 46% of them seen once, and the ten largest clones take approximately 7.5%. Absence of ophthalmopathy progression within 18 months defined stable Graves' hyperthyroidism. Lactation, pregnancy, other autoimmune disease or uncontrolled infection excluded patients. This sequence originates from a woman aged 18-35 years with Graves' hyperthyroidism. Sequencing used peripheral blood or thyroid tissue (not recorded which).

The CDR3 DNA reads as TGTGCCAGCAGCTTAGATTGGAGTCTTAACACTGAAGCTTTCTTT. It is translated as CASSLDWSLNTEAFF. The chain combines TRBV7-9 with TRBJ1-1; D not certain. The CDR3 is made up of 15 amino acids. Deletions cut 1 base from V and 2 bases from J, with 11 bases between. Germline V lookup: CDR1 SEHNR, CDR2 FQNEAQ (reference sequence).